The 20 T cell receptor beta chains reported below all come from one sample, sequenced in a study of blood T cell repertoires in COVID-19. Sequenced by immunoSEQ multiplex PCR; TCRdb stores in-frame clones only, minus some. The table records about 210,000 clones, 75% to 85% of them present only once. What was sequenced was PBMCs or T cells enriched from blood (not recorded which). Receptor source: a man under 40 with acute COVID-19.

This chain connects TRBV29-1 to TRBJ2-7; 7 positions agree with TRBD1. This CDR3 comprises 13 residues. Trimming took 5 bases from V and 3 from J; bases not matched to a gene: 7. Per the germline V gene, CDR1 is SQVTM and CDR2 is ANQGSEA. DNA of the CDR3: TGCAGCGTTTGGCCAGGGGGAAGCTACGAGCAGTACTTC. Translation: CSVWPGGSYEQYF.

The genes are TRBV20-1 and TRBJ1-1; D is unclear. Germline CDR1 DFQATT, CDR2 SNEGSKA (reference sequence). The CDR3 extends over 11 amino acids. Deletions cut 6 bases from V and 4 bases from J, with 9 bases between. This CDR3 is CSARFVTEAFF. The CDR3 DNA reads TGCAGTGCGAGGTTTGTCACTGAAGCTTTCTTT.

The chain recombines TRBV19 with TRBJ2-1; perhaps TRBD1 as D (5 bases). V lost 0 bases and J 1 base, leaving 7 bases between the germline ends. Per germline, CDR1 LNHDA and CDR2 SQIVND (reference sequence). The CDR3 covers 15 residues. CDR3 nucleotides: TGTGCCAGTAGTATAGACAGGGAATCCTACAATGAGCAGTTCTTC. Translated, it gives CASSIDRESYNEQFF.

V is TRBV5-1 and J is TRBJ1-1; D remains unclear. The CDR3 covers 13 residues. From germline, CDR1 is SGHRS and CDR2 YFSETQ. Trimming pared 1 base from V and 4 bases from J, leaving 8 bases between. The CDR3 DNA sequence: TGCGCCAGCAGCTTGATACAGTCCACTGAAGCTTTCTTT. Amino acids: CASSLIQSTEAFF.

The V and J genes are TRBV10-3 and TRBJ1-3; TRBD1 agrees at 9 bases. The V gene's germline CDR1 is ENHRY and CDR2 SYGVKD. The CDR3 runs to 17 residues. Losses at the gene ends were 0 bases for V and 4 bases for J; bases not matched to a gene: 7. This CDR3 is CAISESTGTGFGNTIYF. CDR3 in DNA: TGTGCCATCAGTGAGTCGACCGGGACAGGGTTCGGAAACACCATATATTTT.

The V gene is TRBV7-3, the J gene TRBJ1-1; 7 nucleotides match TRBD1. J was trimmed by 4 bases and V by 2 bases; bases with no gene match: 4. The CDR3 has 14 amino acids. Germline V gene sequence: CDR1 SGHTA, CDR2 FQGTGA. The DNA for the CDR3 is TGTGCCAGCAGCTTACTTGCAGGGGGCACTGAAGCTTTCTTT. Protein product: CASSLLAGGTEAFF.

Here the CDR3 reads CASSLYRGAMETQYF. As DNA, the CDR3 is TGTGCCAGCTCACTTTACAGGGGCGCCATGGAGACCCAGTACTTC. V and J are TRBV18 and TRBJ2-5; 7 bases are a match to TRBD1. V lost 4 bases to trimming and J lost 5 bases; unmatched junction nucleotides: 10. From germline, CDR1 is KGHSH and CDR2 LQKENI. The CDR3 has 15 amino acids.

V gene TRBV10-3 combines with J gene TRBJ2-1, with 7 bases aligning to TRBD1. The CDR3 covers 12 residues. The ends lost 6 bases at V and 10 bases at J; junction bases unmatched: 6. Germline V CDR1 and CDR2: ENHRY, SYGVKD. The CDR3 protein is CAISFQGDEQFF. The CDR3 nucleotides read TGTGCCATCAGCTTCCAGGGGGACGAGCAGTTCTTC.

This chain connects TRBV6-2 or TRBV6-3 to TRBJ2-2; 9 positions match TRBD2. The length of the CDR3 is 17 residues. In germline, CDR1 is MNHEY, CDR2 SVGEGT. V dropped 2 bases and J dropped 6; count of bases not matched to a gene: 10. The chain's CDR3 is CASSYLPQRGVAGELFF. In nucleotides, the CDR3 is TGTGCCAGCAGTTACCTCCCCCAGCGGGGGGTTGCCGGGGAGCTGTTTTTT.

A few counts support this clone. CDR3 loop: CAWETGGAYEQYF. CDR3 DNA sequence: TGTGCCTGGGAGACAGGGGGCGCATACGAGCAGTACTTC. The chain carries TRBV30 and TRBJ2-7; TRBD1 aligns across 10 bases. V was clipped by 5 bases and J by 4 bases; unmatched bases: 5. This CDR3 is built from 13 residues. The germline CDR1 and CDR2 sequences are GTSNPN and SVGIG (reference sequence).

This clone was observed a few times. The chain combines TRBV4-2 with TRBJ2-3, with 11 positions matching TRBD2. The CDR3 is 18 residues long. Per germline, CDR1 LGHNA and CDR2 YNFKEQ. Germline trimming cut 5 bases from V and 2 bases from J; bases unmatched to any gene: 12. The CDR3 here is CASSVKQLAGGFTDTQYF. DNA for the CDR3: TGTGCCAGCAGCGTCAAGCAATTAGCGGGGGGGTTCACAGATACGCAGTATTTT.

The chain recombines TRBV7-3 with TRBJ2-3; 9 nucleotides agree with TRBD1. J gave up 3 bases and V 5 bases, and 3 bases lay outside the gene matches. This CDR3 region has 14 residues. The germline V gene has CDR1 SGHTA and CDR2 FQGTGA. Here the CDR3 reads CASSEQGATDTQYF. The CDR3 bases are TGTGCCAGCAGCGAACAGGGGGCTACAGATACGCAGTATTTT. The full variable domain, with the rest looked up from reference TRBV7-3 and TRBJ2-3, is GAGVSQTPSNKVTEKGKYVELRCDPISGHTALYWYRQSLGQGPEFLIYFQGTGAADDSGLPNDRFFAVRPEGSVSTLKIQRTERGDSAVYLCASSEQGATDTQYFGPGTRLTVL.

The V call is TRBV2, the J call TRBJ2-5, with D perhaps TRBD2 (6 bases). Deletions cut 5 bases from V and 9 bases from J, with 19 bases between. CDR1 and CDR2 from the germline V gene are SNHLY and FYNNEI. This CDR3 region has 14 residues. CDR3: CASSSDPGTGAQYF. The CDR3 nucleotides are TGTGCCAGCAGTTCCGATCCTGGTACGGGGGCCCAGTACTTC.

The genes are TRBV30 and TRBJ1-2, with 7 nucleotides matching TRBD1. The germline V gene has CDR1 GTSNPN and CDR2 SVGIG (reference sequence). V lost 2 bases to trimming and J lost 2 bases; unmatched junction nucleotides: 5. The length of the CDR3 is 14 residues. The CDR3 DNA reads TGTGCCTGGAGTATAGGGGGCAGGAACTATGGCTACACCTTC. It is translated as CAWSIGGRNYGYTF. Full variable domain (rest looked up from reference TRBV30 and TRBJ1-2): SQTIHQWPATLVQPVGSPLSLECTVEGTSNPNLYWYRQAAGRGLQLLFYSVGIGQISSEVPQNLSASRPQDRQFILSSKKLLLSDSGFYLCAWSIGGRNYGYTFGSGTRLTVV.

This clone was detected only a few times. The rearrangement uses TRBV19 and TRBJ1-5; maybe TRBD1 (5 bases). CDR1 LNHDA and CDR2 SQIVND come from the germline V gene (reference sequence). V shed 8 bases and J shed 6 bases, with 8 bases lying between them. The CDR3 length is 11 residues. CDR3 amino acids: CASGGGQPQHF. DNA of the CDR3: TGTGCCAGTGGGGGGGGTCAGCCCCAGCATTTT. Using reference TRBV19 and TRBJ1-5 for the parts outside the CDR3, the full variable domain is DGGITQSPKYLFRKEGQNVTLSCEQNLNHDAMYWYRQDPGQGLRLIYYSQIVNDFQKGDIAEGYSVSREKKESFPLTVTSAQKNPTAFYLCASGGGQPQHFGDGTRLSIL.

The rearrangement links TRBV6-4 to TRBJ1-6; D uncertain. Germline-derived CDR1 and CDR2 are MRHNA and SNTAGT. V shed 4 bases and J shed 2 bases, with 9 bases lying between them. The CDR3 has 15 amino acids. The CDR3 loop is CASSVSGAYNSPLHF. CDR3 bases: TGTGCCAGCAGTGTGTCCGGGGCCTATAATTCACCCCTCCACTTT.

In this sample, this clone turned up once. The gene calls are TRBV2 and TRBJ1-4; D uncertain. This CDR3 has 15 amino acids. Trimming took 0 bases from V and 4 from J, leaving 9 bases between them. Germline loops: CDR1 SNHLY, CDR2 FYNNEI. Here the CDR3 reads CASSEASGLNEKLFF. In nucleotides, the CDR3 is TGTGCCAGCAGTGAAGCTTCAGGACTTAATGAAAAACTGTTTTTT.

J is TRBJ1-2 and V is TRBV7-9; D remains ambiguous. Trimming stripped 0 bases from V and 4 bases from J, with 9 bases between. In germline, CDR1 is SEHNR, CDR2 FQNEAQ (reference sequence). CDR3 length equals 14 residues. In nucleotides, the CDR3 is TGTGCCAGCAGCTTAGCCGCGGGCCCCTATGGCTACACCTTC. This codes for CASSLAAGPYGYTF. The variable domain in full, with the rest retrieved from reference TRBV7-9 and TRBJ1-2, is DTGVSQNPRHKITKRGQNVTFRCDPISEHNRLYWYRQTLGQGPEFLTYFQNEAQLEKSRLLSDRFSAERPKGSFSTLEIQRTEQGDSAMYLCASSLAAGPYGYTFGSGTRLTVV.

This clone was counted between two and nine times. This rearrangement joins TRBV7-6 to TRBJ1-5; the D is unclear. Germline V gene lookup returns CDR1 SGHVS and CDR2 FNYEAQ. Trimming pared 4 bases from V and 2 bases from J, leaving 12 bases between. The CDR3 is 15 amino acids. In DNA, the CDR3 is TGTGCCAGCAGCTCGGGAGGAACAGGCAATCAGCCCCAGCATTTT. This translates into CASSSGGTGNQPQHF.

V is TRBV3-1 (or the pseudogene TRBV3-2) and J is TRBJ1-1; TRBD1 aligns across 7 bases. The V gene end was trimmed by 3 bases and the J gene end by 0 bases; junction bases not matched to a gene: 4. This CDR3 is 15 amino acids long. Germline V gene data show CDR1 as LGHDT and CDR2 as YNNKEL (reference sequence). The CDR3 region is CASSQGQFMNTEAFF. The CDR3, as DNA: TGTGCCAGCAGCCAGGGACAGTTCATGAACACTGAAGCTTTCTTT.